This TCR beta chain was profiled in a study of blood T cell repertoires in COVID-19. The CDR3 is 13 amino acids. Per germline, CDR1 GTSNPN and CDR2 SVGIG (reference sequence). Germline trimming cut 3 bases from V and 4 bases from J; bases unmatched to any gene: 4. The table lists this clone with a few counts. Generated by immunoSEQ multiplex PCR, the TCRdb table keeps only in-frame clones and is missing some. The sample shows roughly 280,000 clones, around nine tenths of them seen only once. The receptor was derived from a middle-aged man with active or convalescent COVID-19. The specimen sequenced was peripheral blood. This chain joins TRBV30 and TRBJ1-2; 8 positions agree with TRBD1. The CDR3 sequence: CAWRYRGGYGYTF. The DNA of the CDR3 is TGTGCCTGGAGGTACAGGGGGGGCTATGGCTACACCTTC.